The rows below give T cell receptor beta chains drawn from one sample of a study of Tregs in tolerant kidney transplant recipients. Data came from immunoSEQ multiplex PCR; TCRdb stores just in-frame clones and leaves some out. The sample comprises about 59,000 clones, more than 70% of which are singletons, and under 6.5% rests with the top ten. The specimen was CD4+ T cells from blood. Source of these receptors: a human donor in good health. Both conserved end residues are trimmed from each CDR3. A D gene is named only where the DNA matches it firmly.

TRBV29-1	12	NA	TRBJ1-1	SVPEMGLNTEAF
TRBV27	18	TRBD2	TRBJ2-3	ASSLRTPGLAGGRGDTQY
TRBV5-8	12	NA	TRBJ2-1	ASSLDRGTNEQF
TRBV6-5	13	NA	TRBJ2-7	ASSYGPTPIFEQY
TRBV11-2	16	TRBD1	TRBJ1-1	ASSLVGQKGRLNTEAF
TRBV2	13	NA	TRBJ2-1	ASSPRAPRGNEQF
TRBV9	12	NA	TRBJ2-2	ASSVAGNTGELF
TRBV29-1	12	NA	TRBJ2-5	SVEGPGGGRTQY
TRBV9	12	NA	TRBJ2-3	ASSGTGGTDTQY
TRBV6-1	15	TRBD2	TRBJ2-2	ASSGTSGGPRSGELF
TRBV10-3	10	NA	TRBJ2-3	AIRGGPDTQY
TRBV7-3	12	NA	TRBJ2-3	ASKVSGSTDTQY
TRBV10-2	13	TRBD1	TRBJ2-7	ASSGAWDRNYEQY
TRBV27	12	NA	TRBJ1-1	ASSPQRMNTEAF
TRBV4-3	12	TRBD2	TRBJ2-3	ASSQGGGTDTQY
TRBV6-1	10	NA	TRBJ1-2	ASSEVVYGYT
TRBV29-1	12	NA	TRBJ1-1	SVHVGGEGTEAF
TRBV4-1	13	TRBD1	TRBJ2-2	ASSRDRGIAGELF
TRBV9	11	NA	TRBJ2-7	ASSVGQSYEQY
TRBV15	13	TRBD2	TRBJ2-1	ATSRPSGPYNEQF
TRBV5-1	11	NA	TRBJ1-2	ASSPVTGYGYT
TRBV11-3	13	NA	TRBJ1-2	ASSLAGTIYHGYT
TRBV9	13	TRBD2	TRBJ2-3	ASSPTSGGPDTQY
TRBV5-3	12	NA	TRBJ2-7	ASSLRGADYEQY
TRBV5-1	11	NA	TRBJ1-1	ASWAGLRTEAF